The 27 T cell receptor beta chains reported below all come from one sample, sequenced in a study of blood T cells in healthy people across ages. Through a sample-barcoded 5' primer and a J-beta primer mix, a second PCR was run for about 6 to 11 cycles. One entry per CDR3 protein results from TCRdb running MiXCR on the 5' RACE reads. Of 1.5 million to 2 million distinct CDR3 sequences listed, about 50% were seen once; the top ten hold less than 2.5%. Sequencing was carried out using blood. These receptor sequences come from a woman aged 40 to 50 in good health.

In DNA, the CDR3 is TGTGCCACCAGTGATCCCACAGGGGTCCATGAGCAGTTCTTC. This translates into CATSDPTGVHEQFF. The chain joins TRBV24-1 to TRBJ2-1; 7 bases are shared with TRBD1. The CDR3 has 14 residues. V shed 3 bases, J shed 8 bases, and the junction held 6 bases outside the gene matches. Germline values: CDR1 KGHDR, CDR2 SFDVKD.

This clonotype was detected a few times. The chain couples TRBV29-1 to TRBJ1-5, with a possible D match to TRBD1 (5 bases). Germline V gene lookup returns CDR1 SQVTM and CDR2 ANQGSEA. CDR3 size: 13 residues. V lost 6 bases and J lost 0, with 9 bases in between. The chain's CDR3 is CSVGDGSNQPQHF. The CDR3 DNA reads as TGCAGCGTGGGGGACGGTAGCAATCAGCCCCAGCATTTT.

CDR3 DNA: TGCGCCAGCAACCTTCTAGCGGGGGGTCCCCAAGAGACCCAGTACTTC. It is translated as CASNLLAGGPQETQYF. The chain employs TRBV5-1 and TRBJ2-5, with TRBD2 matching 11 bases. This CDR3 contains 16 residues. J was trimmed by 1 base and V by 6 bases; bases with no gene match: 8. Germline CDR1 is SGHRS and CDR2 is YFSETQ.

This clonotype has a handful of counts. V usage is TRBV7-2 and J usage is TRBJ1-4; D may be TRBD1 (6 bases). The CDR3 has 14 residues. The germline CDR1 and CDR2 sequences are SGHTA and FQGNSA. V was pared by 7 bases and J by 5 bases, with 14 bases between. CDR3 DNA sequence: TGTGCCAGCAACAACGGACAGATGAATGAAAAACTGTTTTTT. The encoded protein is CASNNGQMNEKLFF.

V gene TRBV7-2 combines with J gene TRBJ2-7, with 9 bases identical to TRBD1. Germline V gene data show CDR1 as SGHTA and CDR2 as FQGNSA. V trimming: 7 bases; J trimming: 1 base; junction bases outside the gene matches: 11. The CDR3 covers 16 residues. CDR3 DNA sequence: TGTGCCAGCATCAAACCGGGGACAGGGACATCCTACGAGCAGTACTTC. Its translation is CASIKPGTGTSYEQYF.

The V gene is TRBV4-3, the J gene TRBJ1-2, with no clear D. The germline V and J ends were trimmed by 0 bases and 4 bases, with 12 bases remaining between them. The CDR3 covers 15 residues. Per the germline V gene, CDR1 is LGHNA and CDR2 is YSLEER. DNA for the CDR3: TGCGCCAGCAGCCAAGATAATCCAGGATCCTATGGCTACACCTTC. It codes for CASSQDNPGSYGYTF.

As regards this clonotype: At one boundary the junction diverges from the germline segment, which might be a read error. This chain links TRBV29-1 with TRBJ1-5; D might be TRBD1 (6 bases). The germline V gene encodes CDR1 SQVTM and CDR2 ANQGSEA. This CDR3 contains 14 residues. The chain's CDR3 is CSVWQGYSNRPQHF. CDR3 sequence (DNA): TGCAGCGTTTGGCAGGGGTATAGCAATCGGCCCCAGCATTTT.

The V gene is TRBV6-1, the J gene TRBJ2-5; tentative D call: TRBD1 (5 bases). Germline assignment: CDR1 MNHNS and CDR2 SASEGT. The CDR3 has 14 residues. V lost 2 bases and J lost 5, with 12 bases in between. This CDR3 is CASSEWAGWETQYF. Here the CDR3 DNA reads TGTGCCAGCAGTGAATGGGCAGGGTGGGAGACCCAGTACTTC.

V and J are TRBV25-1 and TRBJ2-7; D gene unclear. Trimming cost V 9 bases and J 6 bases, with 21 bases left between them. Germline CDR1 is MGHDK and CDR2 is SYGVNS. The CDR3 has 14 amino acids. CDR3 nucleotide sequence: TGTGCCAGTGCCGCAACGGGCAGTAGTGGCGAGCAGTACTTC. It is translated as CASAATGSSGEQYF.

V usage is TRBV9 and J usage is TRBJ2-3, with D hard to call. V shed 0 bases and J shed 8 bases, with 10 bases lying between them. CDR3 length: 13 amino acids. Germline assignment: CDR1 SGDLS and CDR2 YYNGEE. Here the CDR3 reads CASSVADSATQYF. In DNA form, the CDR3 reads TGTGCCAGCAGCGTAGCGGATTCCGCTACGCAGTATTTT.

This clonotype was picked up a small number of times. The chain carries TRBV4-1 and TRBJ2-3, with D tentatively TRBD2 (5 bases). This CDR3 has 16 amino acids. Trimming shortened V by 4 bases and J by 1 base, and 15 bases separated the two germline ends. Looked up from germline, CDR1 is MGHRA and CDR2 is YSYEKL. CDR3 in amino acids: CASSPKLLGGTDTQYF. In nucleotides, the CDR3 is TGCGCCAGCAGCCCCAAACTGCTCGGGGGCACAGATACGCAGTATTTT.

The J gene is TRBJ2-1, the V gene TRBV27, with D possibly matching TRBD2 (7 bases). Deletions cut 4 bases from V and 0 bases from J, with 10 bases between. This CDR3 region has 15 residues. Germline V CDR1 and CDR2: MNHEY, SMNVEV (reference sequence). Here the CDR3 reads CASSWGGGSYNEQFF. The CDR3 DNA sequence: TGTGCCAGCAGTTGGGGAGGGGGCTCCTACAATGAGCAGTTCTTC.

This rearrangement joins TRBV6-5 to TRBJ2-7, with D perhaps TRBD1 (6 bases). Germline-derived CDR1 and CDR2 are MNHEY and SVGAGI. V gave up 6 bases and J gave up 2 bases, with 14 bases separating them. This CDR3 spans 14 amino acids. This chain's CDR3 is CASSRDMEAYEQYF. CDR3 sequence (DNA): TGTGCCAGCAGCCGGGACATGGAGGCCTACGAGCAGTACTTC.

The chain couples TRBV5-1 to TRBJ2-4; tentatively, D is TRBD1 (6 bases). The J call may be wrong; the DNA end is better matched by TRBJ2-7. This CDR3 spans 15 amino acids. Germline CDR1 reads SGHRS; CDR2 reads YFSETQ. The DNA for the CDR3 is TGCGCCAGCAGCTTTATGGGGGCCACGACCTACGAGCAGTACTTC. Encoded protein: CASSFMGATTYEQYF.

V usage is TRBV29-1 and J usage is TRBJ2-3; D remains unclear. The CDR3 is 12 amino acids. The V end lost 8 bases, the J end lost 0 bases, and 9 bases lay between the germline ends. Germline V gives CDR1 SQVTM, CDR2 ANQGSEA. The CDR3 reads CSFTQSTDTQYF. CDR3 in DNA: TGCAGCTTTACACAGAGCACAGATACGCAGTATTTT.

This clonotype showed up just once. The V gene is TRBV24-1, the J gene TRBJ1-2; D gene uncertain. Per the germline V gene, CDR1 is KGHDR and CDR2 is SFDVKD. V lost 2 bases and J lost 8, with 14 bases in between. This CDR3 contains 14 residues. CDR3 nucleotide sequence: TGTGCCACCAGTGATTCGTTGAGGTTCCGGGGCTACACCTTC. This codes for CATSDSLRFRGYTF.

A few counts support this clonotype. The chain carries TRBV7-2 and TRBJ2-3; 10 nucleotides line up with TRBD2. This CDR3 comprises 16 residues. With 7 bases clipped from V and 5 bases from J, the junction kept 12 bases outside the gene matches. CDR1 is SGHTA and CDR2 is FQGNSA in the germline V gene. CDR3 in amino acids: CASNHRAGGPLDTQYF. The CDR3 region has the DNA TGTGCCAGCAACCATCGAGCGGGGGGGCCTTTAGATACGCAGTATTTT.

The V gene is TRBV7-6, the J gene TRBJ2-7; possibly TRBD1 for D (5 bases). Germline assignment: CDR1 SGHVS and CDR2 FNYEAQ. The CDR3 spans 14 residues. The V and J ends lost 1 base and 7 bases respectively, with 14 bases between them. The CDR3 spells CASSLGVGAVEQYF. The DNA of the CDR3 is TGTGCCAGCAGCTTAGGAGTTGGGGCGGTTGAGCAGTACTTC.

The V gene is TRBV7-2, the J gene TRBJ1-6, with D unclear. Germline lookup yields CDR1 SGHTA and CDR2 FQGNSA. The length of the CDR3 is 12 residues. V was shortened by 5 bases and J by 10 bases, with 9 bases between the two germline ends. Here the CDR3 reads CASSPQVSPLHF. CDR3 sequence (DNA): TGTGCCAGCAGCCCACAAGTGTCACCCCTCCACTTT.

This clonotype was observed a handful of times. The chain recombines TRBV28 with TRBJ2-4; TRBD1 agrees at 7 bases. Trimming took 8 bases from V and 5 from J; bases not matched to a gene: 9. Per germline, CDR1 MDHEN and CDR2 SYDVKM. The CDR3 length is 14 residues. The CDR3 loop is CASLDRERENIQYF. The CDR3 coding sequence is TGTGCCAGCCTTGACAGGGAGAGAGAAAACATTCAGTACTTC.

The chain has TRBV7-2 and TRBJ2-5; D is tentatively TRBD1 or TRBD2 (5 bases each). The CDR3 covers 14 residues. V was shortened by 5 bases and J by 6 bases, with 16 bases between the two germline ends. Looked up from germline, CDR1 is SGHTA and CDR2 is FQGNSA. This CDR3 is CASSPTSGPKTQYF. The CDR3 DNA sequence: TGTGCCAGCAGCCCTACATCGGGGCCAAAGACCCAGTACTTC.

Only a few counts were recorded for this clonotype. The J gene is TRBJ1-2, the V gene TRBV29-1; no clear D. Per the germline V gene, CDR1 is SQVTM and CDR2 is ANQGSEA. V was clipped by 1 base and J by 4 bases, with 7 bases between them. This CDR3 contains 12 residues. In DNA, the CDR3 is TGCAGCGTTGAAGCAAGGCTCTATGGCTACACCTTC. Its protein product is CSVEARLYGYTF.

V gene TRBV6-5 combines with J gene TRBJ1-6, with TRBD1 matching over 8 bases. Germline values: CDR1 MNHEY, CDR2 SVGAGI. V shed 7 bases and J 16 bases; nucleotides not matched to a gene: 12. The CDR3 length is 13 residues. For the CDR3, the DNA is TGTGCCAGCATCGGACAGGGAGACCCCCAACTCCACTTT. Translation: CASIGQGDPQLHF.

This clonotype was observed a handful of times. This chain links TRBV3-1 with TRBJ2-5; 7 nucleotides align to TRBD2. V lost 1 base and J lost 5; bases outside the gene matches: 7. Germline-derived CDR1 and CDR2 are LGHDT and YNNKEL (reference sequence). The length of the CDR3 is 15 residues. CDR3 DNA sequence: TGTGCCAGCAGCCAAGCCAGGAGCGGGGTCGAGACCCAGTACTTC. It translates to CASSQARSGVETQYF.

V and J are TRBV20-1 and TRBJ1-4, with 9 bases identical to TRBD1. Germline V gives CDR1 DFQATT, CDR2 SNEGSKA (reference sequence). V gave up 7 bases and J gave up 7 bases; unmatched junction bases: 16. This CDR3 contains 16 residues. CDR3 sequence (DNA): TGCAGTGTTCGACCCCAACCGGGACAGGGAGGTGAAAAACTGTTTTTT. Amino acids: CSVRPQPGQGGEKLFF.

This clonotype was counted only a few times. The chain is built from TRBV6-1 and TRBJ1-6, with TRBD1 matching over 7 bases. V lost 6 bases and J lost 0; bases outside the gene matches: 8. Germline V gene sequence: CDR1 MNHNS, CDR2 SASEGT. The CDR3 length is 17 residues. The CDR3 loop reads CASRPGTVTSYNSPLHF. The CDR3 coding sequence is TGTGCCAGCAGACCTGGGACAGTCACCTCCTATAATTCACCCCTCCACTTT.

This chain connects TRBV29-1 to TRBJ2-1; 9 bases match TRBD1. Per germline, CDR1 SQVTM and CDR2 ANQGSEA. The CDR3 loop spans 12 amino acids. Trimming took 3 bases from V and 10 from J; bases not matched to a gene: 4. CDR3 in amino acids: CSVDGTGLEQFF. CDR3 DNA: TGCAGCGTTGATGGGACAGGGTTGGAGCAGTTCTTC.